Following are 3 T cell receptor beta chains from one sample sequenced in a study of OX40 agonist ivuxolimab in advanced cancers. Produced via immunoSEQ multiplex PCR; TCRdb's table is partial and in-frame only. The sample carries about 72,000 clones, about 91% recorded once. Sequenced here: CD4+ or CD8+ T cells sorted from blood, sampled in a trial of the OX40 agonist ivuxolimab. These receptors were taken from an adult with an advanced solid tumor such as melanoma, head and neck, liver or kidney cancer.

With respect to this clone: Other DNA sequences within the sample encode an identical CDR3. The CDR3, as DNA: TGTGCCAGCTCACCACAGGGTACCTCTGGAAACACCATATATTTT. Translation gives CASSPQGTSGNTIYF. The rearrangement uses TRBV18 and TRBJ1-3, with D hard to call. This CDR3 is built from 15 residues. Germline V CDR1 and CDR2: KGHSH, LQKENI. The ends were cut back, 1 base at V and 0 bases at J, with 7 bases in the middle.

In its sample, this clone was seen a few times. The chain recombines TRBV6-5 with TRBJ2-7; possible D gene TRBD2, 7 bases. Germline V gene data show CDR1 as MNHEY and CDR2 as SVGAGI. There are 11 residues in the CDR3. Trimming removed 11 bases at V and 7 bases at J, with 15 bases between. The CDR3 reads CAARGAREQYF. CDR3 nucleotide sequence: TGTGCCGCCCGGGGGGCAAGGGAGCAGTACTTC.

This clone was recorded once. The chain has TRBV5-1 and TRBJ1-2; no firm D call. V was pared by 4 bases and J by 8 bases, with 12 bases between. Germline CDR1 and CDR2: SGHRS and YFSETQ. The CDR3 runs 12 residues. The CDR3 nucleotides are TGCGCCAGCAGCAATTTCGGGAACGGCTACACCTTC. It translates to CASSNFGNGYTF.